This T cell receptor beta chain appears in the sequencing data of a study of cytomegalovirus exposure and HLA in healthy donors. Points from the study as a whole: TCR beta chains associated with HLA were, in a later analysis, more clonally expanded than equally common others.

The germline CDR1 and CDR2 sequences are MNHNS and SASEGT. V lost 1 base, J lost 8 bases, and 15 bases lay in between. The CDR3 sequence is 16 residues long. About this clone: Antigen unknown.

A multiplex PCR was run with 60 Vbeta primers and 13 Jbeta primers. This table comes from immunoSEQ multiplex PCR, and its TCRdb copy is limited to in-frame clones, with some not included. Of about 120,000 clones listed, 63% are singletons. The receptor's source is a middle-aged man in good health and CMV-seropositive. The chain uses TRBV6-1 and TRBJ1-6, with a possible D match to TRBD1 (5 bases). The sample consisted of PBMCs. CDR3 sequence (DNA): TGTGCCAGCAGTGAAGTGCAGGGCAGAGCTTATTCACCCCTCCACTTT. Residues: CASSEVQGRAYSPLHF.